The 27 T cell receptor beta chains presented below share a single source sample, sequenced in a study of siplizumab effects on memory and regulatory T cells. Using immunoSEQ multiplex PCR, the repertoire was profiled, and TCRdb retains in-frame clones only, with some absent. The sample holds 87,000 or so clones, about 87% seen once. The sequenced material came from CD4+ T cells sorted from blood. These receptors were obtained from a human donor in good health.

This clone was counted a few times. V gene TRBV9 combines with J gene TRBJ2-1; D perhaps matches TRBD2 (6 bases). The CDR3 extends over 14 amino acids. Germline values: CDR1 SGDLS, CDR2 YYNGEE. The V end was cut by 1 base, the J end by 15 bases, with 20 bases between. The CDR3 region has the DNA TGTGCCAGCAGCGTATCCCGCCAACTAGCCGGTCCGTTCTTC. Encoded protein: CASSVSRQLAGPFF.

The rearrangement uses TRBV9 and TRBJ1-4, with unresolved D. The CDR3 has 14 amino acids. Trimming stripped 2 bases from V and 8 bases from J, with 13 bases between. Germline CDR1 is SGDLS and CDR2 is YYNGEE. DNA for the CDR3: TGTGCCAGCAGCGTTAGCCCCGAGGGCGAAAAACTGTTTTTT. Translated, it gives CASSVSPEGEKLFF.

The chain recombines TRBV30 with TRBJ2-3; 15 bases map to TRBD2. In germline, CDR1 is GTSNPN, CDR2 SVGIG (reference sequence). Unmatched junction bases numbered 5, after V lost 1 base and J lost 3 bases. The CDR3 totals 17 residues. In DNA form, the CDR3 reads TGTGCCTGGAGTGGCGGGACTAGCGGGAGGTGGACAGATACGCAGTATTTT. Translating it yields CAWSGGTSGRWTDTQYF.

The chain has TRBV7-9 and TRBJ2-7; possible D gene TRBD1, 6 bases. Per germline, CDR1 SEHNR and CDR2 FQNEAQ (reference sequence). This CDR3 has 17 residues. Between the trimmed V and J ends, which lost 1 base and 0 bases, there was a span of 16 bases. CDR3 loop: CASSLVRDTQSSYEQYF. The CDR3 DNA is TGTGCCAGCAGCTTAGTACGGGACACCCAGAGCTCCTACGAGCAGTACTTC.

V usage is TRBV28 and J usage is TRBJ2-7; 8 nucleotides match TRBD1. The CDR3 has 14 residues. V was clipped by 7 bases and J by 1 base; unmatched bases: 6. CDR1 and CDR2 (germline): MDHEN, SYDVKM. CDR3 sequence: CASNRQGPSYEQYF. CDR3 nucleotide sequence: TGTGCCAGCAACCGACAGGGGCCTTCCTACGAGCAGTACTTC.

Written as DNA, the CDR3 is TGTGCCAGCAGCTTGGCCTGGCAGGACTTTAACTATGGCTACACCTTC. Amino acids: CASSLAWQDFNYGYTF. V and J are TRBV5-5 and TRBJ1-2; D uncertain. Germline CDR1 and CDR2: SGHKS and YYEKEE (reference sequence). Trimming removed 0 bases at V and 1 base at J, with 13 bases between. The CDR3 consists of 16 residues.

The chain uses TRBV30 and TRBJ2-3, with 7 positions matching TRBD1. CDR3 length: 15 residues. The J segment lost 3 bases and the V segment lost 3 bases, leaving 9 bases of the junction unmatched. Germline-derived CDR1 and CDR2 are GTSNPN and SVGIG (reference sequence). The DNA of the CDR3 is TGTGCCTGGAGAAAAGTGCGACAGGGTACAGATACGCAGTATTTT. It codes for CAWRKVRQGTDTQYF.

The chain recombines TRBV30 with TRBJ2-1; D remains ambiguous. V was trimmed by 0 bases and J by 8 bases, leaving 8 bases between them. This CDR3 region has 12 residues. Germline CDR1 GTSNPN, CDR2 SVGIG (reference sequence). The CDR3 sequence is CAWSVIVDEQFF. CDR3 nucleotides: TGTGCCTGGAGTGTAATCGTGGATGAGCAGTTCTTC.

The gene calls are TRBV30 and TRBJ1-2; D possibly corresponds to TRBD1 (5 bases). Trimming removed 0 bases from V and 5 bases from J, with 19 bases in between. This CDR3 contains 16 residues. Germline V lookup: CDR1 GTSNPN, CDR2 SVGIG (reference sequence). The CDR3, as DNA: TGTGCCTGGAGTGTCGTATCCGGGACTCCCATTTATGGCTACACCTTC. As protein: CAWSVVSGTPIYGYTF.

This clone was observed a single time. The V gene is TRBV29-1, the J gene TRBJ2-3; 10 positions agree with TRBD1. There are 16 residues in the CDR3. Germline CDR1 reads SQVTM; CDR2 reads ANQGSEA. V was pared by 6 bases and J by 4 bases, with 13 bases of the junction left unmatched. The chain's CDR3 is CSVPPGQGWEADTQYF. The CDR3 DNA is TGCAGCGTGCCTCCGGGACAGGGGTGGGAAGCAGATACGCAGTATTTT.

The V call is TRBV25-1, the J call TRBJ1-1; no reliable D call. The germline gives CDR1 MGHDK, CDR2 SYGVNS. Trimming pared 7 bases from V and 0 bases from J, leaving 9 bases between. The CDR3 extends over 13 amino acids. CDR3 in DNA: TGTGCCAGCACTGAGGAGATGAACACTGAAGCTTTCTTT. Translating gives CASTEEMNTEAFF.

The chain recombines TRBV7-3 with TRBJ2-3, with 11 bases matching TRBD2. V was pared by 5 bases and J by 5 bases, with 9 bases of the junction left unmatched. The V gene's germline CDR1 is SGHTA and CDR2 FQGTGA. The CDR3 contains 16 residues. Here the CDR3 DNA reads TGTGCCAGCAGCGCGGGGGGACTAGCGGCCCAAGATACGCAGTATTTT. This codes for CASSAGGLAAQDTQYF.

J is TRBJ1-2 and V is TRBV5-5; D may be TRBD1 (5 bases). Germline assignment: CDR1 SGHKS and CDR2 YYEKEE (reference sequence). The CDR3 is 13 residues long. Trimming stripped 0 bases from V and 2 bases from J, with 5 bases between. CDR3 region: CASSLEGNYGYTF. The CDR3 DNA reads as TGTGCCAGCAGCTTGGAGGGGAACTATGGCTACACCTTC.

This clone was detected once. The chain links TRBV18 to TRBJ1-5; D possibly corresponds to TRBD1 (6 bases). Germline-derived CDR1 and CDR2 are KGHSH and LQKENI. Trimming cost V 1 base and J 2 bases, with 9 bases left between them. The CDR3 loop spans 15 amino acids. For the CDR3, the DNA is TGTGCCAGCTCACCACAGGGGGGAGGCAATCAGCCCCAGCATTTT. This gives the protein CASSPQGGGNQPQHF. The full variable domain, in which reference TRBV18 and TRBJ1-5 provide the parts outside the CDR3, is NAGVMQNPRHLVRRRGQEARLRCSPMKGHSHVYWYRQLPEEGLKFMVYLQKENIIDESGMPKERFSAEFPKEGPSILRIQQVVRGDSAAYFCASSPQGGGNQPQHFGDGTRLSIL.

V usage is TRBV7-2 and J usage is TRBJ2-1; unclear D gene. V gave up 1 base and J gave up 9 bases, with 4 bases separating them. CDR1 and CDR2 (germline): SGHTA, FQGNSA. The CDR3 has 11 residues. The chain's CDR3 is CASSLDVEQFF. CDR3 DNA sequence: TGTGCCAGCAGCTTAGATGTTGAGCAGTTCTTC.

V and J are TRBV7-9 and TRBJ1-2; D ambiguous. The V gene lost 6 bases and the J gene lost 2 bases, with 10 bases spanning the gap. The length of the CDR3 is 13 residues. In germline, CDR1 is SEHNR, CDR2 FQNEAQ (reference sequence). As DNA, the CDR3 is TGTGCCAGCAGGGTGGGCAGCAACTATGGCTACACCTTC. It codes for CASRVGSNYGYTF. Combining the CDR3 with reference TRBV7-9 and TRBJ1-2 gives the whole variable domain DTGVSQNPRHKITKRGQNVTFRCDPISEHNRLYWYRQTLGQGPEFLTYFQNEAQLEKSRLLSDRFSAERPKGSFSTLEIQRTEQGDSAMYLCASRVGSNYGYTFGSGTRLTVV.

This chain links TRBV7-3 with TRBJ1-6, with a possible D match to TRBD1 (6 bases). Germline V lookup: CDR1 SGHTA, CDR2 FQGTGA. This CDR3 comprises 15 residues. The V and J ends lost 2 bases and 9 bases respectively, with 14 bases between them. The CDR3 sequence is CASSLSRGLSSPLHF. DNA of the CDR3: TGTGCCAGCAGCTTATCACGGGGGCTTAGTTCACCCCTCCACTTT.

The V and J genes are TRBV10-2 and TRBJ1-1, with D maybe TRBD1 (5 bases). Germline V gives CDR1 WSHSY, CDR2 SAAADI. The CDR3 totals 12 residues. V gave up 5 bases and J gave up 1 base, with 5 bases separating them. The CDR3 nucleotides are TGCGCCAGCAGTAGGGGGAACACTGAAGCTTTCTTT. Protein product: CASSRGNTEAFF.

The chain carries TRBV9 and TRBJ2-2; 10 bases agree with TRBD2. The CDR3 extends over 17 amino acids. Trimming at V came to 4 bases and at J to 4 bases, leaving 10 bases not matched to a gene. Germline V lookup: CDR1 SGDLS, CDR2 YYNGEE. The CDR3 region is CASSPRPAGGPTGELFF. The CDR3 DNA follows: TGTGCCAGCAGCCCCCGGCCAGCGGGAGGGCCCACCGGGGAGCTGTTTTTT. The full variable domain, in which reference TRBV9 and TRBJ2-2 provide the parts outside the CDR3, is DSGVTQTPKHLITATGQRVTLRCSPRSGDLSVYWYQQSLDQGLQFLIQYYNGEERAKGNILERFSAQQFPDLHSELNLSSLELGDSALYFCASSPRPAGGPTGELFFGEGSRLTVL.

This chain joins TRBV5-1 and TRBJ1-3; TRBD1 matches at 7 bases. Per the germline V gene, CDR1 is SGHRS and CDR2 is YFSETQ. CDR3 length: 15 amino acids. V shed 1 base, J shed 3 bases, and the junction held 4 bases outside the gene matches. CDR3 nucleotides: TGCGCCAGCAGCTTGTCCGGGACAGATGGAAACACCATATATTTT. Translated, it gives CASSLSGTDGNTIYF.

This clone was seen more than once but under ten times. This chain connects TRBV4-1 to TRBJ1-1; no definite D call. Germline assignment: CDR1 MGHRA and CDR2 YSYEKL. The CDR3 runs 16 residues. The V end was cut by 1 base, the J end by 2 bases, with 14 bases between. The CDR3 coding sequence is TGCGCCAGCAGCCAAGGGCCAAGAGGGAGAAACACTGAAGCTTTCTTT. This gives the protein CASSQGPRGRNTEAFF.

The gene calls are TRBV5-1 and TRBJ2-7, with 8 bases aligning to TRBD1. Germline values: CDR1 SGHRS, CDR2 YFSETQ. V dropped 3 bases and J dropped 7; count of bases not matched to a gene: 12. The CDR3 has 15 residues. The CDR3 sequence is CASSSTGGPGVEQYF. The CDR3, as DNA: TGCGCCAGCAGCTCCACAGGGGGACCGGGGGTGGAGCAGTACTTC.

The chain employs TRBV10-3 and TRBJ1-3; D is undetermined. CDR1 and CDR2 (germline): ENHRY, SYGVKD. Between the trimmed V and J ends, which lost 3 bases and 0 bases, there was a span of 6 bases. The CDR3 is 14 residues long. Here the CDR3 reads CAISDHYSGNTIYF. CDR3 in DNA: TGTGCCATCAGTGACCACTACTCTGGAAACACCATATATTTT.

V gene TRBV5-1 combines with J gene TRBJ1-2, with TRBD1 matching over 7 bases. Germline trimming cut 4 bases from V and 8 bases from J; bases unmatched to any gene: 11. The CDR3 runs to 14 residues. Germline CDR1 SGHRS, CDR2 YFSETQ. The CDR3 spells CASSPGAQGFGYTF. The DNA of the CDR3 is TGCGCCAGCAGCCCCGGGGCACAGGGGTTCGGCTACACCTTC.

This sequence joins TRBV7-9 and TRBJ2-3, with D possibly being TRBD2 (6 bases). The CDR3 sequence is 16 residues long. Germline CDR1 is SEHNR and CDR2 is FQNEAQ (reference sequence). V was shortened by 3 bases and J by 0 bases, with 13 bases between the two germline ends. CDR3 residues: CASSLGPGTSTDTQYF. Written as DNA, the CDR3 is TGTGCCAGCAGCTTGGGACCCGGGACTAGCACAGATACGCAGTATTTT.

The chain combines TRBV5-1 with TRBJ2-6; D gene uncertain. V was clipped by 4 bases and J by 1 base, with 9 bases between them. This CDR3 has 15 amino acids. Germline V gene lookup returns CDR1 SGHRS and CDR2 YFSETQ. The CDR3 sequence: CASSVDGSGANVLTF. The DNA of the CDR3 is TGCGCCAGCAGCGTGGACGGGTCTGGGGCCAACGTCCTGACTTTC.

This chain links TRBV28 with TRBJ2-3; D gene unclear. Germline V gene data show CDR1 as MDHEN and CDR2 as SYDVKM. Trimming shortened V by 6 bases and J by 4 bases, and 20 bases separated the two germline ends. This CDR3 comprises 16 residues. The CDR3 is CASSSQETSRADTQYF. CDR3 DNA sequence: TGTGCCAGCAGCTCTCAGGAGACGTCAAGGGCAGATACGCAGTATTTT.